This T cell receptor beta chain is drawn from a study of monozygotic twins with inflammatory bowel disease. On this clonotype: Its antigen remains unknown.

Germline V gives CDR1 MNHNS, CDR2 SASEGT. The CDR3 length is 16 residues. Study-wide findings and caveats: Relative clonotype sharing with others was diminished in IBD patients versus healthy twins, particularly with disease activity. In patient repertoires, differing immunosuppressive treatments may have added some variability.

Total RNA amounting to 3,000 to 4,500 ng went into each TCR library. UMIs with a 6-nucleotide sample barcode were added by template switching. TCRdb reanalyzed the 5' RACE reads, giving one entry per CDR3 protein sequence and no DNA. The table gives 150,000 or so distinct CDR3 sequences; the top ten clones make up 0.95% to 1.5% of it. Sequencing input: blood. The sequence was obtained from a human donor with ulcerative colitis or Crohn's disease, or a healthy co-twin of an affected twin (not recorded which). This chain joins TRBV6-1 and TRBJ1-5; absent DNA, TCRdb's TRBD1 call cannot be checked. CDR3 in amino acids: CASREEGVRSNQPQHF.